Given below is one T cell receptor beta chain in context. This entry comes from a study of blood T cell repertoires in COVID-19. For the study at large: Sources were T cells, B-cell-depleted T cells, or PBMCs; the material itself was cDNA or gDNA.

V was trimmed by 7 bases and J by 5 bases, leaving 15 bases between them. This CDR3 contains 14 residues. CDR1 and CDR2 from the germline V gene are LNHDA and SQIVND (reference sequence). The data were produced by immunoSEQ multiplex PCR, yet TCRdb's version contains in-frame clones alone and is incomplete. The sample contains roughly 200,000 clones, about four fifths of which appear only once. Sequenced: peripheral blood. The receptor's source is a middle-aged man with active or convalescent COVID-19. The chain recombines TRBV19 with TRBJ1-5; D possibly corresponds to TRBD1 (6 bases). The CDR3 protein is CASTPWEGDQPQHF. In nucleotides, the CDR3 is TGTGCCAGTACCCCATGGGAGGGGGATCAGCCCCAGCATTTT.